Below, one T cell receptor beta chain is given with its context. The V and J ends lost 7 bases and 2 bases respectively, with 17 bases between them. The CDR3 runs to 15 residues. Germline V gene sequence: CDR1 LNHDA, CDR2 SQIVND (reference sequence). Some clones are missing from TCRdb's copy, which holds only in-frame ones; the method was immunoSEQ multiplex PCR. The repertoire holds 40,000 to 50,000 clones, with approximately 77% as singletons. Treatment indicated: preoperative locoregional IRX-2 cytokine immunotherapy. This phase Ib study tested locoregional IRX-2 cytokine immunotherapy given before surgery. The sample comes from a study of preoperative IRX-2 immunotherapy in early breast cancer.

The sample consisted of tumor tissue, taken after IRX-2 immunotherapy. The chain joins TRBV19 to TRBJ1-2, with a possible D match to TRBD1 (5 bases). This TCR was sampled from a human donor with breast cancer. CDR3 coding DNA: TGTGCCAGTATCCCGCGAGACAGCCTGAACTATGGCTACACCTTC. Translating gives CASIPRDSLNYGYTF.